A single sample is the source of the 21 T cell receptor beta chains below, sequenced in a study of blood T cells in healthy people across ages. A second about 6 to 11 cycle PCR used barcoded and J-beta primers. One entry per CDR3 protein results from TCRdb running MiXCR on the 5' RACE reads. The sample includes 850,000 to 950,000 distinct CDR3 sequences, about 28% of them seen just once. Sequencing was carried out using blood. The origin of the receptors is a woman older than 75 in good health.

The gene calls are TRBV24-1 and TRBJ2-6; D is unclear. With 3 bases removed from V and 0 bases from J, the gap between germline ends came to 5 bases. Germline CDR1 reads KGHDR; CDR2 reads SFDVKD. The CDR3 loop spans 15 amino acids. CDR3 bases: TGTGCCACCAGTGATCCCTCCTCTGGGGCCAACGTCCTGACTTTC. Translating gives CATSDPSSGANVLTF.

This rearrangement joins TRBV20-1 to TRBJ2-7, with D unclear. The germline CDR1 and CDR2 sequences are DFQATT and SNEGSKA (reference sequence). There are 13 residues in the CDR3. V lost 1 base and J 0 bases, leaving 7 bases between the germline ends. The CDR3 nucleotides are TGCAGTGCTAGAGTTACAGTCTCCTACGAGCAGTACTTC. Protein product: CSARVTVSYEQYF.

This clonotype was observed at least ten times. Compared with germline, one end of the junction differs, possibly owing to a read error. CDR3 sequence (DNA): TGTGCTAGCAGAATCAGCAGGTCCGGGGCGTGCTTGACAGATACGCAGTATTTT. Protein: CASRISRSGACLTDTQYF. The V gene is TRBV7-7, the J gene TRBJ2-3, with D perhaps TRBD1 or TRBD2 (5 bases each). Germline V CDR1 and CDR2: SSHAT, FNYEAQ (reference sequence). This CDR3 is 18 amino acids long.

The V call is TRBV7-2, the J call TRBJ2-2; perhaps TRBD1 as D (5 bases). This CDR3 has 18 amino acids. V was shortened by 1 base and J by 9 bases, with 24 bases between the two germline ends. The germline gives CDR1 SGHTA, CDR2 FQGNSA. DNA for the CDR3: TGTGCCAGCAGCTTAGAAAGGCGACAGACGAGACTTACCAGGGAGCTGTTTTTT. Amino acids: CASSLERRQTRLTRELFF.

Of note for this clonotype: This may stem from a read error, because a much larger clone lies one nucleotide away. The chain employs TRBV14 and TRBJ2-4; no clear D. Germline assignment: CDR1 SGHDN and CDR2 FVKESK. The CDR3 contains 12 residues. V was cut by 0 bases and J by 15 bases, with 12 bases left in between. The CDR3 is CASSQERTVRYF. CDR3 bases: TGTGCCAGCAGCCAAGAGCGGACGGTGCGGTACTTC.

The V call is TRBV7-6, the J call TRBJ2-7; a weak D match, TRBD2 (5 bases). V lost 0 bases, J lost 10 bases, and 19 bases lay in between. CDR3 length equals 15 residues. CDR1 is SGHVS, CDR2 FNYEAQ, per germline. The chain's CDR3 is CASSLATGVGEAQYF. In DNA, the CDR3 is TGTGCCAGCAGCTTAGCAACCGGGGTTGGAGAGGCCCAGTACTTC.

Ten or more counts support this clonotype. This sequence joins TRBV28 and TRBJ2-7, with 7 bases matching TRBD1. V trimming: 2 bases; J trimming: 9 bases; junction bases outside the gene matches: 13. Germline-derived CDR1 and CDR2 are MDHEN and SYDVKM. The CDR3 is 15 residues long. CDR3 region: CASSLSPRDRVGQYF. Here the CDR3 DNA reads TGTGCCAGCAGTTTAAGTCCTCGGGACAGAGTCGGGCAGTACTTC. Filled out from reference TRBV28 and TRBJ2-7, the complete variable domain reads DVKVTQSSRYLVKRTGEKVFLECVQDMDHENMFWYRQDPGLGLRLIYFSYDVKMKEKGDIPEGYSVSREKKERFSLILESASTNQTSMYLCASSLSPRDRVGQYFGPGTRLTVT.

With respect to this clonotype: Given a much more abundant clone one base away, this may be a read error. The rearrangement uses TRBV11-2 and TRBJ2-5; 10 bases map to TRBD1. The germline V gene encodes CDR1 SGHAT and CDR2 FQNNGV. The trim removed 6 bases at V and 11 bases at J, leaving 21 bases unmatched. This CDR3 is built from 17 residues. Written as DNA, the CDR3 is TGTGCCAGCAGTGTGAGGACTACCGGGACAGGGGACAGTGAGCAGTACTTC. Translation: CASSVRTTGTGDSEQYF.

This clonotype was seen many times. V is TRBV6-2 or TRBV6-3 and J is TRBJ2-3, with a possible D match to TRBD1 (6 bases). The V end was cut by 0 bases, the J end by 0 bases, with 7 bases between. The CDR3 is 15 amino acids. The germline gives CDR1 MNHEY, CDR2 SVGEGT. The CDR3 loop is CASSYSTGSTDTQYF. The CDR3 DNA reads TGTGCCAGCAGTTACTCGACAGGAAGCACAGATACGCAGTATTTT.

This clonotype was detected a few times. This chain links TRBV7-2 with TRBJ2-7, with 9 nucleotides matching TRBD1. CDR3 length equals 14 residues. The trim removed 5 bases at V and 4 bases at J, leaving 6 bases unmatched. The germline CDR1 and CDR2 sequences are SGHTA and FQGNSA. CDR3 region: CASSQAGTGYEQYF. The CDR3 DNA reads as TGTGCCAGCAGCCAGGCCGGGACAGGGTACGAGCAGTACTTC.

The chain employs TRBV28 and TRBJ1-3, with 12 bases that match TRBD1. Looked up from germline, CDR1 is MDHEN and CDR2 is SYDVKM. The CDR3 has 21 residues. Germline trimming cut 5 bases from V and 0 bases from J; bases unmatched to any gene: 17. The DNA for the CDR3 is TGTGCCAGCAGTCAGATGTCAATCCGGGACAGGGGGCGCAGCTCTGGAAACACCATATATTTT. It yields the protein CASSQMSIRDRGRSSGNTIYF.

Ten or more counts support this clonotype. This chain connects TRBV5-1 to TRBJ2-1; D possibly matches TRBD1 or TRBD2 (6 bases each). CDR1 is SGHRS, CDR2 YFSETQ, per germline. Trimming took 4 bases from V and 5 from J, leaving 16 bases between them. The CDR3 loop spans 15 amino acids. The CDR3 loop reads CASSVGGSRDNEQFF. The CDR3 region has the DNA TGCGCCAGCAGCGTCGGGGGCTCTCGGGACAATGAGCAGTTCTTC.

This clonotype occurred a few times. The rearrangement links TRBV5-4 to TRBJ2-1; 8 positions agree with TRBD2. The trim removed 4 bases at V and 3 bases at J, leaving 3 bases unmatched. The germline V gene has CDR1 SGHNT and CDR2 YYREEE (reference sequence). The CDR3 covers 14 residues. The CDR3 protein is CASSAGGVYNEQFF. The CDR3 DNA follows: TGTGCCAGCAGCGCGGGGGGCGTCTACAATGAGCAGTTCTTC.

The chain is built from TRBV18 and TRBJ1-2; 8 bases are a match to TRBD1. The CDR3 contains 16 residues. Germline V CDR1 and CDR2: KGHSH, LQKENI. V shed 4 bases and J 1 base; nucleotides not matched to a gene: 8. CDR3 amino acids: CASSRNGQGDNYGYTF. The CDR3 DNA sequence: TGTGCCAGCTCACGGAATGGACAGGGAGATAACTATGGCTACACCTTC.

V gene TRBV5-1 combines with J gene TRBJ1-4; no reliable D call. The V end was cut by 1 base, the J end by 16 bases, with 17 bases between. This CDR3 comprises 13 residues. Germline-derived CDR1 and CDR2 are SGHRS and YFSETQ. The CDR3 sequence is CASSLPGLRNGFF. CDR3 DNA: TGCGCCAGCAGCTTGCCCGGACTGAGGAACGGGTTTTTT.

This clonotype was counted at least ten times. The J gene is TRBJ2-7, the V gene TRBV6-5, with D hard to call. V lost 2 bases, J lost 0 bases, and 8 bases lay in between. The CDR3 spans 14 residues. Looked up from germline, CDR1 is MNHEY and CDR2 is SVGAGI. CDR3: CASSYRLSSYEQYF. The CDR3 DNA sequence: TGTGCCAGCAGTTACAGGTTGAGCTCCTACGAGCAGTACTTC.

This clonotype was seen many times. The CDR3 region has the DNA TGTGCCAGCAGCTTAAACCCCCTGAGCAAAAACATTCAGTACTTC. It yields the protein CASSLNPLSKNIQYF. The chain is built from TRBV7-2 and TRBJ2-4, with D uncertain. CDR3 length: 15 residues. Germline loops: CDR1 SGHTA, CDR2 FQGNSA. V shed 2 bases and J shed 3 bases, with 11 bases lying between them.

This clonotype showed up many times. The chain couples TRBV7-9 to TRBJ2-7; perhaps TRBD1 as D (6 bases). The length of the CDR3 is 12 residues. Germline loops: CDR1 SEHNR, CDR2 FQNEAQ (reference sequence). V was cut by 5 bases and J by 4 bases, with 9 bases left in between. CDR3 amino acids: CASSRTVYEQYF. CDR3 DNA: TGTGCCAGCAGCCGGACAGTATACGAGCAGTACTTC.

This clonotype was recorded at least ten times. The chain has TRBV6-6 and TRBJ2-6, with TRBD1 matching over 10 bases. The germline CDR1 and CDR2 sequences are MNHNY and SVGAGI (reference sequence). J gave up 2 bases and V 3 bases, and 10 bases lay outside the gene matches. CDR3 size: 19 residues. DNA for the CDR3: TGTGCCAGCAGTTATGTCCCCGGGACAGGGGTACCTGGGGCCAACGTCCTGACTTTC. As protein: CASSYVPGTGVPGANVLTF.

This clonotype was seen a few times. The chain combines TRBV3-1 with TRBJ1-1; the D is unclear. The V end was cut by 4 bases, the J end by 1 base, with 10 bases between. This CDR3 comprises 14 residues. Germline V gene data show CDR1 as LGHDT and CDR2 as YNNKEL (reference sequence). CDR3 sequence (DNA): TGTGCCAGCAGCCCCGACCCCAAGAACACTGAAGCTTTCTTT. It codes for CASSPDPKNTEAFF.

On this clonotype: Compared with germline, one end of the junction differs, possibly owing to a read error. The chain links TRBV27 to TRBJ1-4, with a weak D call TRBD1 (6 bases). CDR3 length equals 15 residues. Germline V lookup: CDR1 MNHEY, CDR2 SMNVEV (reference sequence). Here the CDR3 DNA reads TGTGCCGGCAGTAAAAGGGGGGAGACTAATGAAAAACTGTTTTTT. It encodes CAGSKRGETNEKLFF.